The 8 T cell receptor beta chains in this list originate from one sample, sequenced in a study of technical replicates of blood from a few donors. Sequenced by immunoSEQ multiplex PCR; TCRdb stores in-frame clones only, minus some. The table includes roughly 80,000 clones, roughly 95% detected once. Sequencing was done on a sample of T cells isolated from PBMCs. The origin of the receptors is a human donor in good health.

The chain combines TRBV4-3 with TRBJ1-2, with a tentative D call TRBD1 (6 bases). Germline values: CDR1 LGHNA, CDR2 YSLEER. There are 14 residues in the CDR3. With 0 bases removed from V and 4 bases from J, the gap between germline ends came to 9 bases. The CDR3, as DNA: TGCGCCAGCAGCCAAGAGGGGGCCGTCTATGGCTACACCTTC. Its protein product is CASSQEGAVYGYTF.

The chain couples TRBV28 to TRBJ1-2, with D tentatively TRBD1 (6 bases). This CDR3 region has 13 residues. The ends were cut back, 2 bases at V and 2 bases at J, with 6 bases in the middle. CDR1 is MDHEN, CDR2 SYDVKM, per germline. The CDR3 here is CASSLTGNYGYTF. CDR3 nucleotide sequence: TGTGCCAGCAGTTTAACAGGGAACTATGGCTACACCTTC.

The V gene is TRBV6-5, the J gene TRBJ1-3, with D uncertain. The CDR3 extends over 14 amino acids. Trimming took off 8 bases at V and 0 bases at J, with 11 bases between the two ends. Germline-derived CDR1 and CDR2 are MNHEY and SVGAGI. The CDR3 region is CASQEDYSGNTIYF. CDR3 in DNA: TGTGCCAGCCAAGAGGACTACTCTGGAAACACCATATATTTT.

The rearrangement uses TRBV2 and TRBJ2-1; TRBD2 matches 12 bases. This CDR3 has 15 amino acids. V lost 5 bases, J lost 9 bases, and 8 bases stayed unmatched. Germline lookup yields CDR1 SNHLY and CDR2 FYNNEI. Here the CDR3 DNA reads TGTGCCAGCAGTTTCTCGGGACTAGCGGGCTCTGAGCAGTTCTTC. Translating gives CASSFSGLAGSEQFF. The full variable domain, completed using reference TRBV2 and TRBJ2-1, is EPEVTQTPSHQVTQMGQEVILRCVPISNHLYFYWYRQILGQKVEFLVSFYNNEISEKSEIFDDQFSVERPDGSNFTLKIRSTKLEDSAMYFCASSFSGLAGSEQFFGPGTRLTVL.

The genes are TRBV5-4 and TRBJ1-2, with no clear D. Trimming cost V 4 bases and J 3 bases, with 10 bases left between them. This CDR3 comprises 13 residues. The V gene's germline CDR1 is SGHNT and CDR2 YYREEE (reference sequence). The CDR3 DNA is TGTGCCAGCAGCAGGTCAGGTTACTATGGCTACACCTTC. Translating gives CASSRSGYYGYTF.

In this sample, this clone turned up a few times. The CDR3 loop is CASSVAGSGANVLTF. CDR3 DNA: TGTGCCAGCAGCGTAGCAGGGTCTGGGGCCAACGTCCTGACTTTC. The rearrangement links TRBV9 to TRBJ2-6, with TRBD1 as a possible D gene (5 bases). In germline, CDR1 is SGDLS, CDR2 YYNGEE. Trimming removed 0 bases from V and 1 base from J, with 5 bases in between. The CDR3 is 15 amino acids. The full variable domain, with the rest looked up from reference TRBV9 and TRBJ2-6, is DSGVTQTPKHLITATGQRVTLRCSPRSGDLSVYWYQQSLDQGLQFLIQYYNGEERAKGNILERFSAQQFPDLHSELNLSSLELGDSALYFCASSVAGSGANVLTFGAGSRLTVL.

This chain uses TRBV4-1 with TRBJ2-1; 10 bases align to TRBD2. This CDR3 spans 15 amino acids. Trimming took 4 bases from V and 4 from J; bases not matched to a gene: 4. In germline, CDR1 is MGHRA, CDR2 YSYEKL. The CDR3 DNA reads as TGCGCCAGCAGCCTTCGACTAGCGGGTTACAATGAGCAGTTCTTC. This codes for CASSLRLAGYNEQFF.

The chain combines TRBV7-3 with TRBJ2-5; 10 bases are a match to TRBD2. The junction had 8 bases not matched to a gene; V was cut back by 5 bases and J by 5 bases. There are 15 residues in the CDR3. The germline V gene encodes CDR1 SGHTA and CDR2 FQGTGA. The CDR3 loop reads CASSLLAGVEETQYF. The CDR3 coding sequence is TGTGCCAGCAGCCTCCTAGCGGGAGTAGAGGAGACCCAGTACTTC.